Below, one T cell receptor beta chain is given with its context. Per germline, CDR1 SGHTA and CDR2 FQGTGA. This CDR3 is built from 16 residues. V shed 1 base, J shed 4 bases, and the junction held 9 bases outside the gene matches. This sample was taken from a study of technical replicates of blood from several donors. The data were produced by immunoSEQ multiplex PCR, yet TCRdb's version contains in-frame clones alone and is incomplete. The sample consists of tens of thousands of clones, over 95% of them appearing once. Sequences were obtained from T cells isolated from PBMCs. The chain combines TRBV7-3 with TRBJ1-1; TRBD1 matches 7 bases. This sequence originates from a human donor in good health. The CDR3 DNA reads as TGTGCCAGCAGCTTAATGGCAGGGGGTGCGGGCACTGAAGCTTTCTTT. Its protein product is CASSLMAGGAGTEAFF.